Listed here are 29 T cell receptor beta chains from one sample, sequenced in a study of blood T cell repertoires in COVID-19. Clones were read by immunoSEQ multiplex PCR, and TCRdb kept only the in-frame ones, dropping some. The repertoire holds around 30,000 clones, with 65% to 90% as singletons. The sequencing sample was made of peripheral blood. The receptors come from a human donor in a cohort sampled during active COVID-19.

The CDR3 sequence: CASSSGTNTYNEQFF. For the CDR3, the DNA is TGTGCCAGCAGCTCCGGGACAAACACTTACAATGAGCAGTTCTTC. The chain combines TRBV7-2 with TRBJ2-1; tentatively, D is TRBD1 (6 bases). This CDR3 has 15 residues. Trimming took off 4 bases at V and 4 bases at J, with 14 bases between the two ends. Germline CDR1 reads SGHTA; CDR2 reads FQGNSA.

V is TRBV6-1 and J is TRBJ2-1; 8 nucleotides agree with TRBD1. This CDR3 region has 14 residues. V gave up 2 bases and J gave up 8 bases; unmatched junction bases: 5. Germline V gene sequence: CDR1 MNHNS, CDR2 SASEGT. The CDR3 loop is CASSEHPGGDEQFF. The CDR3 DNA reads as TGTGCCAGCAGTGAACATCCAGGGGGCGATGAGCAGTTCTTC.

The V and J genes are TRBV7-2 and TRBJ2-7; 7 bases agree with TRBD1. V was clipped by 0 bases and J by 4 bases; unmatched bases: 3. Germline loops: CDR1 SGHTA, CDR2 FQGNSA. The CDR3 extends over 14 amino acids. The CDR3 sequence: CASSLATGWYEQYF. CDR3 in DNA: TGTGCCAGCAGCTTAGCGACAGGGTGGTACGAGCAGTACTTC.

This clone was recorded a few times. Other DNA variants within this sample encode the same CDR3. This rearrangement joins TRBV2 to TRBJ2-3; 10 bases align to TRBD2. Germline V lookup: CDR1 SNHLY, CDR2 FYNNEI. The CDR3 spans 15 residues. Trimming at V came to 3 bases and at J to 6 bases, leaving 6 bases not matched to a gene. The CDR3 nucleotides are TGTGCCAGCAGTGAGGGAGCGGGGGGGCCGGATACGCAGTATTTT. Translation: CASSEGAGGPDTQYF.

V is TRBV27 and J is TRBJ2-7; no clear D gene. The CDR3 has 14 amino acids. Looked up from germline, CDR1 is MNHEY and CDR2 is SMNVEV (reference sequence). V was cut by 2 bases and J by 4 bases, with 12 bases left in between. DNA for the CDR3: TGTGCCAGCAGTTTAAAGTGGGCCGGATACGAGCAGTACTTC. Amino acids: CASSLKWAGYEQYF.

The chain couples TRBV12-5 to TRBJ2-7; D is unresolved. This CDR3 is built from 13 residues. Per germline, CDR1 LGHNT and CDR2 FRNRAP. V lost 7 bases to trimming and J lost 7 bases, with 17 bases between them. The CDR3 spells CASESPPSREQYF. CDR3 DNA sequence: TGTGCTAGTGAGTCCCCCCCCTCTAGAGAGCAGTACTTC.

The CDR3 DNA follows: TGTGCCAGCAGCTTGGGAGCTTCACCCCTCCACTTT. Translated, it gives CASSLGASPLHF. The chain uses TRBV14 and TRBJ1-6; no definite D call. The length of the CDR3 is 12 residues. The germline V and J ends were trimmed by 5 bases and 9 bases, with 8 bases remaining between them. Looked up from germline, CDR1 is SGHDN and CDR2 is FVKESK.

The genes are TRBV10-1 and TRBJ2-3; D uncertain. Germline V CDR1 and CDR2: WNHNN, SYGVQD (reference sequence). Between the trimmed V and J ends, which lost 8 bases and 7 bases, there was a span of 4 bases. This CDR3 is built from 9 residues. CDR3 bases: TGCGCCAGCTCCTATACGCAGTATTTT. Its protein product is CASSYTQYF.

The CDR3 DNA is TGTGCCACGATGCCGACAGGGGGAGACGAAAAACTGTTTTTT. Residues: CATMPTGGDEKLFF. This chain uses TRBV19 with TRBJ1-4; TRBD1 matches 9 bases. The CDR3 is 14 amino acids. V trimming: 10 bases; J trimming: 8 bases; junction bases outside the gene matches: 11. The germline V gene encodes CDR1 LNHDA and CDR2 SQIVND (reference sequence).

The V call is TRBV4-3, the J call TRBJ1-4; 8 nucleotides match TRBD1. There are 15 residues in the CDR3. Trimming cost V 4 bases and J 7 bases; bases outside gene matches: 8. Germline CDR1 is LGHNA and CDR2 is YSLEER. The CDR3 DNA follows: TGCGCCAGCAGCCCTTGGACAGGGAGGGGTGAAAAACTGTTTTTT. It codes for CASSPWTGRGEKLFF.

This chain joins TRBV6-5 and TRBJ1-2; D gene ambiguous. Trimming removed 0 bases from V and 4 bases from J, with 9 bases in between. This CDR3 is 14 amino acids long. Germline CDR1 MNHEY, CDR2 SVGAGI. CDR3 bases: TGTGCCAGCAGTTACTCAGGAGATTTCTATGGCTACACCTTC. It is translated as CASSYSGDFYGYTF.

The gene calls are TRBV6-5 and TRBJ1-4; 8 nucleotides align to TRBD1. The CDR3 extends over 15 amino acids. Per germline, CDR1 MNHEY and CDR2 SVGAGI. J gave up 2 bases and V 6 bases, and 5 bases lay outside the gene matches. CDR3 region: CASRAPGGTNEKLFF. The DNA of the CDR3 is TGTGCCAGCAGAGCGCCAGGGGGCACTAATGAAAAACTGTTTTTT.

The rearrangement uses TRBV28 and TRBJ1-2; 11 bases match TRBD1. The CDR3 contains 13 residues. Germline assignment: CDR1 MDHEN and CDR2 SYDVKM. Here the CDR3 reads CATDRGRREGYTF. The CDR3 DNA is TGTGCTACGGACAGGGGGCGCCGGGAAGGCTACACCTTC.

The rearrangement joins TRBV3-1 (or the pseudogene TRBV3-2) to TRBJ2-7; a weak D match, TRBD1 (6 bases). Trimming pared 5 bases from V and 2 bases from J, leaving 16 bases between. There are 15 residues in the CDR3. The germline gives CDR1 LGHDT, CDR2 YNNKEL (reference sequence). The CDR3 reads CASSFLVSGAYEQYF. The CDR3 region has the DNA TGTGCCAGCAGCTTCCTCGTTTCAGGGGCCTACGAGCAGTACTTC.

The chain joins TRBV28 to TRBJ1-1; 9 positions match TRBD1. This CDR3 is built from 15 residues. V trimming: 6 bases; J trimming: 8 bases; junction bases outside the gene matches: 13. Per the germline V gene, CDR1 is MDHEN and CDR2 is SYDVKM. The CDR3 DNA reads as TGTGCCAGCAGAACCCCGGGACAGGGTATTAGGGAAGCTTTCTTT. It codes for CASRTPGQGIREAFF.

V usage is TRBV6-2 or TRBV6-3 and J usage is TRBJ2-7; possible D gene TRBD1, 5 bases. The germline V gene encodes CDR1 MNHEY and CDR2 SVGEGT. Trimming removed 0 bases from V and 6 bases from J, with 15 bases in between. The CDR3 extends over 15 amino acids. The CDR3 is CASSYSSQGSGEQYF. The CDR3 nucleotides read TGTGCCAGCAGTTACTCGAGTCAGGGTTCGGGCGAGCAGTACTTC.

The CDR3 DNA reads TGTGCCACCAGTGATCTAGCGGGGGGGGCTTATACGCAGTATTTT. As protein: CATSDLAGGAYTQYF. The rearrangement links TRBV24-1 to TRBJ2-3; 12 nucleotides line up with TRBD2. CDR1 is KGHDR, CDR2 SFDVKD, per germline. J was trimmed by 7 bases and V by 3 bases; bases with no gene match: 4. CDR3 length equals 15 residues.

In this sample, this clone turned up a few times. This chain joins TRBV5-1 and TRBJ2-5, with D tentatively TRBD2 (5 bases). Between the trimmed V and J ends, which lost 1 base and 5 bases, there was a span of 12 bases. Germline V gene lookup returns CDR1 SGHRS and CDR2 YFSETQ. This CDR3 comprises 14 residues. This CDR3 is CASSLMGEGETQYF. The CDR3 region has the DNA TGCGCCAGCAGCTTGATGGGCGAGGGTGAGACCCAGTACTTC. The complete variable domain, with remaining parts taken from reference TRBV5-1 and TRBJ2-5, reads KAGVTQTPRYLIKTRGQQVTLSCSPISGHRSVSWYQQTPGQGLQFLFEYFSETQRNKGNFPGRFSGRQFSNSRSEMNVSTLELGDSALYLCASSLMGEGETQYFGPGTRLLVL.

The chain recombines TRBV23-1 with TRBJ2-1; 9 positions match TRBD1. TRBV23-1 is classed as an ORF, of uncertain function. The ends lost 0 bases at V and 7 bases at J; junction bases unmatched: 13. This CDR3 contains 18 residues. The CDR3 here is CASSQSDPRDRVGNEQFF. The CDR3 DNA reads TGCGCCAGCAGTCAATCGGATCCCAGGGACAGGGTAGGGAATGAGCAGTTCTTC.

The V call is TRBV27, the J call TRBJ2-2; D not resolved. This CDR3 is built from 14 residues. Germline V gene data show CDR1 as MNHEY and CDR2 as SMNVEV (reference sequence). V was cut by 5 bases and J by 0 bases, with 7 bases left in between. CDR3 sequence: CASSPPANTGELFF. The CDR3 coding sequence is TGTGCCAGCAGTCCCCCGGCGAACACCGGGGAGCTGTTTTTT.

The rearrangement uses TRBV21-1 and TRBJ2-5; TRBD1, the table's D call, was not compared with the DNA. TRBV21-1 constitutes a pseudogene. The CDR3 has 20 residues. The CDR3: CASSKFQGAPRLVAPETQYF. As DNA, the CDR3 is TGTGCCAGCAGCAAATTCCAAGGGGCCCCTAGATTAGTAGCCCCAGAGACCCAGTACTTC.

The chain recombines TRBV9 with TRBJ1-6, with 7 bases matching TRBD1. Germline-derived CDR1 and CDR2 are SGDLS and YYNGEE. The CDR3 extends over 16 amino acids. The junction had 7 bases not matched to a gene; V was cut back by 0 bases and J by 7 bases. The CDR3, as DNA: TGTGCCAGCAGCGTAGATCCGGGACAGCCCAATTCACCCCTCCACTTT. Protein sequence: CASSVDPGQPNSPLHF.

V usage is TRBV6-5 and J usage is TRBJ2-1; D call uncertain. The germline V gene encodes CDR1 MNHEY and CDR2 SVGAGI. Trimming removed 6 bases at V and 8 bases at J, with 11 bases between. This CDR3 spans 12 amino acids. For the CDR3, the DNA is TGTGCCAGCAGGTCCTTAATCGATGAGCAGTTCTTC. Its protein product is CASRSLIDEQFF.

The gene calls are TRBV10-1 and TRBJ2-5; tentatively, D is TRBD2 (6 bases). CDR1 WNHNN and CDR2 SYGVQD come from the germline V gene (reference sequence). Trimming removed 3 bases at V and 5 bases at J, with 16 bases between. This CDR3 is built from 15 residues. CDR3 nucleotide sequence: TGCGCCAGCAGTGAAGAGCGGGCAAGAACTGAGACCCAGTACTTC. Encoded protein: CASSEERARTETQYF.

CDR3 nucleotide sequence: TGTGCCAGCAGTTTATCTAAGGGAGCCTATAATTCACCCCTCCACTTT. Translated, it gives CASSLSKGAYNSPLHF. The chain has TRBV27 and TRBJ1-6; D ambiguous. CDR1 is MNHEY and CDR2 is SMNVEV in the germline V gene (reference sequence). This CDR3 comprises 16 residues. The V and J ends lost 0 bases and 2 bases respectively, with 8 bases between them.

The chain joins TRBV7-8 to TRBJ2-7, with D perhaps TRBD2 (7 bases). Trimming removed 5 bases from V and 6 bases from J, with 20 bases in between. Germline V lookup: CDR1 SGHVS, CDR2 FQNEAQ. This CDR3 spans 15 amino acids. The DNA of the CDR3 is TGTGCCAGCAGCCCCCGGGTTGGGGGGGCCTTCGAGCAGTACTTC. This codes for CASSPRVGGAFEQYF.

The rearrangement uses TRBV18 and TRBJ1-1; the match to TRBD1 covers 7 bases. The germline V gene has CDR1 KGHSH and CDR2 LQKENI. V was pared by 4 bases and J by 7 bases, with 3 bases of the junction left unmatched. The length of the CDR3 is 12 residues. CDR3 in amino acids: CASSLGTDEAFF. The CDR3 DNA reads TGTGCCAGCTCACTGGGGACAGATGAAGCTTTCTTT.

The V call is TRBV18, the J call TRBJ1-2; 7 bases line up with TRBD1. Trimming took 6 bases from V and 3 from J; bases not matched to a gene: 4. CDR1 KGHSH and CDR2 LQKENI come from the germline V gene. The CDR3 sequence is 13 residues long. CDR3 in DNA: TGTGCCAGCTCCCAAGGACAGGACTATGGCTACACCTTC. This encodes CASSQGQDYGYTF.

CDR3 amino acids: CASSQDWGRGVVYEQYF. DNA for the CDR3: TGTGCCAGCAGCCAAGATTGGGGCAGGGGGGTAGTGTACGAGCAGTACTTC. This chain joins TRBV3-1 (or the pseudogene TRBV3-2) and TRBJ2-7, with D perhaps matching TRBD1 (7 bases). Trimming took off 0 bases at V and 4 bases at J, with 19 bases between the two ends. The CDR3 runs 17 residues. From germline, CDR1 is LGHDT and CDR2 YNNKEL (reference sequence).